The 9 T cell receptor beta chains given below trace back to one sample, sequenced in a study of OX40 agonist ivuxolimab in advanced cancers. The library was obtained by the immunoSEQ multiplex PCR assay. TCRdb's version of the immuneACCESS table is confined to in-frame rearrangements and falls short of the full clone set. An unresolved V gene accounts for under half of the shortfall where checked; the remainder is of unknown origin. The sample data list roughly 92,000 clones, and around 88% of these were observed just once. In total, the top ten clones hold approximately 1.3% of the sample. Sequenced material: CD4+ or CD8+ T cells sorted from blood, taken in a trial of the OX40 agonist ivuxolimab. These receptors came from an adult with an advanced solid tumor such as melanoma, head and neck, liver or kidney cancer.

The CDR3 DNA is TGTGCCAGCAGCTTAATCGGGACAGGTCATGGCTATGGCTACACCTTC. It yields the protein CASSLIGTGHGYGYTF. The chain links TRBV7-2 to TRBJ1-2; 8 bases line up with TRBD1. CDR1 and CDR2 from the germline V gene are SGHTA and FQGNSA. J lost 4 bases, V lost 2 bases, and 9 bases had no gene match. This CDR3 region has 16 residues.

V usage is TRBV7-2 and J usage is TRBJ1-4, with D perhaps TRBD1 (6 bases). The CDR3 runs to 14 residues. The germline CDR1 and CDR2 sequences are SGHTA and FQGNSA. V was trimmed by 4 bases and J by 7 bases, leaving 13 bases between them. The CDR3 DNA follows: TGTGCCAGCAGCTCCCGAGACAGGCCTGAAAAACTGTTTTTT. Protein: CASSSRDRPEKLFF.

The rearrangement links TRBV28 to TRBJ1-4; D is ambiguous. Germline CDR1 MDHEN, CDR2 SYDVKM. CDR3 length: 13 residues. V lost 2 bases to trimming and J lost 8 bases, with 9 bases between them. The CDR3 region has the DNA TGTGCCAGCAGTTTAATCAAGAGAGAAAAACTGTTTTTT. Protein sequence: CASSLIKREKLFF.

The rearrangement uses TRBV10-3 and TRBJ2-7; 10 bases line up with TRBD2. CDR3 length: 15 residues. The junction had 6 bases not matched to a gene; V was cut back by 4 bases and J by 3 bases. CDR1 is ENHRY and CDR2 is SYGVKD in the germline V gene. In nucleotides, the CDR3 is TGTGCCATCAGTGGTTGGACTAGCGGAGTCTACGAGCAGTACTTC. Residues: CAISGWTSGVYEQYF.

The V call is TRBV5-1, the J call TRBJ2-3; TRBD2 matches at 7 bases. The CDR3 totals 15 residues. Germline assignment: CDR1 SGHRS and CDR2 YFSETQ. The V segment lost 3 bases and the J segment 3 bases; nucleotides outside the gene matches: 7. CDR3 sequence: CASSSEAGRTDTQYF. CDR3 nucleotide sequence: TGCGCCAGCAGCTCGGAAGCGGGGAGGACAGATACGCAGTATTTT.

This chain's CDR3 is CALQLGDSPLHF. In DNA form, the CDR3 reads TGTGCCTTACAGTTAGGAGATTCACCCCTCCACTTT. The rearrangement joins TRBV7-9 to TRBJ1-6; no reliable D call. CDR3 size: 12 residues. V lost 11 bases and J 8 bases, leaving 13 bases between the germline ends. Germline-derived CDR1 and CDR2 are SEHNR and FQNEAQ (reference sequence).

The V and J genes are TRBV1 and TRBJ2-1; the table's D call TRBD2 went unverified against the DNA. TRBV1 is flagged as a pseudogene. The CDR3 sequence is 18 residues long. CDR3 sequence reads: CTSSQDPTTSGGWCEQFF. For the CDR3, the DNA is TGCACCAGCAGCCAAGACCCCACGACTAGCGGGGGTTGGTGTGAGCAGTTCTTC.

This clone was seen just once. The chain links TRBV6-5 to TRBJ1-2; D unclear. Trimming shortened V by 6 bases and J by 8 bases, and 13 bases separated the two germline ends. CDR3 length equals 12 residues. Germline CDR1 is MNHEY and CDR2 is SVGAGI. The CDR3, as DNA: TGTGCCAGCAGCCGGGCCTTCGGGGGCTACACCTTC. This codes for CASSRAFGGYTF.

The J gene is TRBJ1-3, the V gene TRBV7-9; a possible D gene is TRBD1 (5 bases). The V and J ends lost 1 base and 4 bases respectively, with 8 bases between them. This CDR3 comprises 14 residues. Germline values: CDR1 SEHNR, CDR2 FQNEAQ (reference sequence). The CDR3 sequence: CASSLGQRGNTIYF. The CDR3 DNA reads as TGTGCCAGCAGCTTAGGACAGAGGGGAAACACCATATATTTT.